This T cell receptor (beta chain) comes out of a study of T cells in Graves' hyperthyroidism and ophthalmopathy (dated by TCRdb to 2018 to 2020). For context, the study as a whole: Peripheral blood was sampled at the time of initial diagnosis, prior to any treatment. TCR V-J signatures able to tell the groups apart were searched for in a discovery cohort of 100 patients, of whom about 40 had Graves' ophthalmopathy and 55 to 60 had stable Graves' hyperthyroidism. Whether ophthalmopathy could be predicted prospectively was tested in an independent validation cohort made up of approximately 19 hyperthyroidism patients plus 17 patients who later progressed to ophthalmopathy. For training and testing, the 80 to 100 patients in the discovery cohort were randomly divided in a 7:3 ratio. In about 6 Graves' hyperthyroidism patients, the study also compared T-cell repertoires from thyroid tissue with T-cell repertoires from blood. Following sampling, methimazole starting at 30 mg daily was given to hyperthyroidism patients, and high-dose intravenous methylprednisolone was given to ophthalmopathy patients. According to the paper, TCR Vbeta CDR3 sequencing was carried out on 135 peripheral blood samples, which came from 40 to 45 ophthalmopathy, around 75 hyperthyroidism and approximately 17 progressor patients. The study at large found these results: In validation, the model predicted progression to ophthalmopathy a median of about 5.9 months before onset, with roughly 70% sensitivity and roughly 77% specificity. No statistical method was used to set the sample size in advance, and investigators knew the group allocation. In cross-validation, a model built on a 13 V-J signature told ophthalmopathy apart from stable hyperthyroidism with about 90% sensitivity and 81% to 82% specificity, and in testing the same model reached 80%/75%. Blood samples also contained most of the expanded thyroid clonotypes (frequency above 0.001), which suggests that blood repertoires may reflect thyroid immune responses.

TCR beta CDR3 regions were amplified from RNA transcripts. The TCR CDR3 was subjected to a first round of RT-PCR using the HTBI primer set and the Qiagen OneStep RT-PCR kit. A second multiplex PCR round built the libraries, followed by size selection and purification. Libraries were sequenced paired-end with 100 bp reads on an Illumina HiSeq2000. On the study's bioinformatics: SOAPnuke was used to process the raw data, with reads discarded if the reads contained adapters or uncalled bases, had a mean Phred below 15, or lacked an exact constant-primer or identifier match. High-quality paired reads were merged using COPE v1.2.5, and each unique nucleotide sequence was defined as a clonotype. Clonotypes were aligned to IMGT TRBV, TRBD and TRBJ reference segments using MiTCR v1.1. Only V-J combinations with frequency above 0.0001, covering 99% to 99.2% of repertoires, were analysed. A TCS score was defined as the ratio of F50 (clonal expansion) to E x V (chaos), with BLOSUM62-based TCRdist applied between CDR3 peptides within each V-J. Welch's t-statistics and random forest reduced just over 500 V-J features to 10 to 15, which were used in a naive Bayes classifier (R e1071). TCRdb ran its own pipeline on the public reads, namely fastp trimming at Q25 and MiXCR clone calling, and kept in-frame beta chains. Entries that share a CDR3 protein sequence are merged under the most common genes and DNA. Here the V and J calls rest on TCRdb's processing, not on the authors' analysis. The sample table records over 250,000 distinct CDR3 sequences; under 30% of these occur just once. The ten largest clonotypes hold about 30% of the sample.

Hyperthyroidism patients were newly diagnosed, with disease duration under 2 months, and aged 18 to 65 years. Exclusion was applied to patients with uncontrolled infections, other autoimmune diseases, pregnancy or lactation. Diagnoses were established on the basis of clinical symptoms, serum thyroxine and TRAb, thyroid ultrasound, and orbital computed tomography. Blood from progressor patients was collected at the time of first diagnosis with hyperthyroidism, before any ophthalmopathy symptoms had appeared. PBMCs were separated from 10 ml of fresh peripheral blood using Ficoll-Paque density gradient centrifugation. Patients classed as progressors first received a Graves' hyperthyroidism diagnosis and then went on to develop ophthalmopathy during follow-up. Total RNA was extracted with Trizol reagent, and quality was checked on an Agilent 2100 Bioanalyzer. This clonotype was counted ten times or more. There is no known antigen for this receptor. One base away there is no much larger clone; base qualities are not given.

A distance of 6 bases separates the germline ends of V and J, which lose 3 bases and 4 bases respectively. CDR1 and CDR2 are drawn from the germline V gene: SGHNT, YENEEA. The CDR3 runs 12 residues from the cysteine to the phenylalanine. Only CDR3 DNA is held: 36 bases, read in frame from base 1. The chain couples TRBV11-3 to TRBJ1-1; the D gene is not confidently resolved. Sequences were obtained from blood. This receptor was obtained from a man aged 35 to 55 with Graves' hyperthyroidism that later progressed to Graves' ophthalmopathy. The bases are TGTGCCAGCAGCTTCGGGAGCACTGAAGCTTTCTTT. This codes for CASSFGSTEAFF.